Below, 30 T cell receptor beta chains from the same sample are listed, as sequenced in a study of T cells after yellow fever vaccination. MiXCR was run by TCRdb on the 5' RACE reads, yielding one entry per CDR3 protein. The sample records a few hundred thousand distinct CDR3 sequences, roughly 7.5% being singletons. Sample: PBMCs, taken approximately 47 days after the first yellow fever vaccination. Receptor source: a man younger than 35 who received the YFV17D yellow fever vaccine.

The genes are TRBV7-9 and TRBJ1-2; 9 bases are shared with TRBD1. The V gene end was trimmed by 1 base and the J gene end by 11 bases; junction bases not matched to a gene: 2. The CDR3 has 12 residues. Germline CDR1 and CDR2: SEHNR and FQNEAQ (reference sequence). CDR3: CASSLGTGDYTF. CDR3 in DNA: TGTGCCAGCAGCTTAGGGACAGGGGATTACACCTTC.

The sample holds a few counts of this clonotype. This chain links TRBV7-2 with TRBJ1-5; D gene ambiguous. V lost 4 bases to trimming and J lost 2 bases, with 6 bases between them. CDR1 is SGHTA and CDR2 is FQGNSA in the germline V gene. This CDR3 is 13 amino acids long. The CDR3 region has the DNA TGTGCCAGCAGCTGGTACGGCAATCAGCCCCAGCATTTT. The encoded protein is CASSWYGNQPQHF.

The table lists this clonotype with many counts. This chain uses TRBV6-5 with TRBJ2-7; D may match TRBD1 or TRBD2 (6 bases each). Trimming took off 2 bases at V and 5 bases at J, with 13 bases between the two ends. Germline-derived CDR1 and CDR2 are MNHEY and SVGAGI. This CDR3 region has 14 residues. CDR3 in DNA: TGTGCCAGCAGTTACGGAGGGGGGATGGACGAGCAGTACTTC. Translation gives CASSYGGGMDEQYF.

This sequence joins TRBV5-1 and TRBJ1-2, with TRBD1 matching over 10 bases. V was clipped by 1 base and J by 4 bases; unmatched bases: 13. Germline V lookup: CDR1 SGHRS, CDR2 YFSETQ. CDR3 length: 18 amino acids. The CDR3 reads CASSLSETGGAGPYGYTF. The CDR3 nucleotides are TGCGCCAGCAGCTTGTCTGAGACAGGGGGCGCAGGACCCTATGGCTACACCTTC.

The chain employs TRBV5-1 and TRBJ2-1; 8 bases are a match to TRBD2. The CDR3 runs 15 residues. Trimming took 9 bases from V and 8 from J; bases not matched to a gene: 16. Per the germline V gene, CDR1 is SGHRS and CDR2 is YFSETQ. CDR3 sequence: CATEKTGGPVDEQFF. CDR3 sequence (DNA): TGCGCCACAGAAAAAACGGGGGGGCCGGTCGATGAGCAGTTCTTC.

This clonotype was seen repeatedly, ten times or more. The J gene is TRBJ1-5, the V gene TRBV5-8; 8 positions agree with TRBD1. The CDR3 length is 13 residues. Germline trimming cut 5 bases from V and 7 bases from J; bases unmatched to any gene: 5. Germline V gives CDR1 SGHTS, CDR2 YDEGEE. DNA of the CDR3: TGTGCCAGCAGTGCGGACAGGGACCAGCCCCAGCATTTT. As protein: CASSADRDQPQHF.

J is TRBJ2-2 and V is TRBV9; D is unclear. V was clipped by 0 bases and J by 3 bases, with 9 bases between them. Germline values: CDR1 SGDLS, CDR2 YYNGEE. The CDR3 is made up of 15 amino acids. The CDR3 DNA reads TGTGCCAGCAGCGTAGCCATCGGGTACACCGGGGAGCTGTTTTTT. Its translation is CASSVAIGYTGELFF.

CDR3 coding DNA: TGTGCCATCAGTGAAGGCCCCCCCTCCTATAATTCACCCCTCCACTTT. It specifies CAISEGPPSYNSPLHF. The V and J genes are TRBV10-3 and TRBJ1-6, with no clear D. Germline lookup yields CDR1 ENHRY and CDR2 SYGVKD. Trimming stripped 3 bases from V and 0 bases from J, with 9 bases between. The CDR3 is 16 residues long.

This clonotype was recorded many times. This sequence joins TRBV12-3 or TRBV12-4 and TRBJ1-2, with D maybe TRBD1 (5 bases). CDR3 length: 13 residues. V lost 3 bases and J 5 bases, leaving 10 bases between the germline ends. CDR3 nucleotide sequence: TGTGCCAGCAGTTTCGTACAGGTGTATGGCTACACCTTC. Amino acids: CASSFVQVYGYTF.

In DNA form, the CDR3 reads TGTGCCAGCAGCCATCTTCAGGGGGCGGACGGCTACACCTTC. Amino acid sequence: CASSHLQGADGYTF. The chain has TRBV3-1 and TRBJ1-2; 8 positions match TRBD1. The J segment lost 8 bases and the V segment lost 3 bases, leaving 8 bases of the junction unmatched. The CDR3 contains 14 residues. The germline V gene encodes CDR1 LGHDT and CDR2 YNNKEL (reference sequence).

This clonotype occurred a few times. The rearrangement links TRBV4-2 to TRBJ2-7; TRBD2 matches at 13 bases. Germline loops: CDR1 LGHNA, CDR2 YNFKEQ. The CDR3 spans 18 residues. V dropped 4 bases and J dropped 3; count of bases not matched to a gene: 12. The CDR3 bases are TGTGCCAGCAGCCGAGCCACTAGCGGGGGGGCCTCGCTCTACGAGCAGTACTTC. It specifies CASSRATSGGASLYEQYF.

This clonotype was observed many times. This rearrangement joins TRBV29-1 to TRBJ1-2, with D hard to call. V was cut by 7 bases and J by 5 bases, with 17 bases left in between. The germline V gene encodes CDR1 SQVTM and CDR2 ANQGSEA. The CDR3 consists of 13 residues. The CDR3 coding sequence is TGCAGCGACCGAGAAGGAGCCCTATATGGCTACACCTTC. Translated: CSDREGALYGYTF.

This clonotype has just a few counts. The rearrangement joins TRBV20-1 to TRBJ1-4; D is ambiguous. Trimming took off 3 bases at V and 3 bases at J, with 11 bases between the two ends. Germline V lookup: CDR1 DFQATT, CDR2 SNEGSKA (reference sequence). The CDR3 spans 14 residues. The CDR3 reads CSASQSSSNEKLFF. For the CDR3, the DNA is TGCAGTGCTAGCCAGTCTTCTTCTAATGAAAAACTGTTTTTT.

This clonotype was seen once. The rearrangement links TRBV6-2 or TRBV6-3 to TRBJ2-1; TRBD1 matches 9 bases. Trimming cost V 0 bases and J 8 bases; bases outside gene matches: 8. The CDR3 spans 16 residues. Per germline, CDR1 MNHEY and CDR2 SVGEGT. This chain's CDR3 is CASSYSGTGIRDEQFF. CDR3 nucleotide sequence: TGTGCCAGCAGTTACTCAGGGACAGGGATTCGGGATGAGCAGTTCTTC.

The chain combines TRBV4-2 with TRBJ2-1; D gene uncertain. The CDR3 runs to 12 residues. Germline V gene lookup returns CDR1 LGHNA and CDR2 YNFKEQ. The V gene lost 1 base and the J gene lost 10 bases, with 8 bases spanning the gap. Written as DNA, the CDR3 is TGTGCCAGCAGCCAAGCGGCGTCGGAGCAGTTCTTC. Amino acids: CASSQAASEQFF.

This clonotype was observed a few times. The chain combines TRBV6-1 with TRBJ1-5; D possibly corresponds to TRBD1 (5 bases). Trimming pared 5 bases from V and 3 bases from J, leaving 11 bases between. The CDR3 totals 14 residues. CDR1 MNHNS and CDR2 SASEGT come from the germline V gene. The CDR3 bases are TGTGCCAGCAGTACCCAGGGAAACAATCAGCCCCAGCATTTT. It encodes CASSTQGNNQPQHF.

In its sample, this clonotype was seen a few times. The rearrangement links TRBV4-2 to TRBJ2-1; 15 bases fit TRBD2. The CDR3 is 17 residues long. Germline assignment: CDR1 LGHNA and CDR2 YNFKEQ. Trimming took 4 bases from V and 8 from J; bases not matched to a gene: 9. The CDR3 DNA is TGTGCCAGCAGCCTTATTATCCGGACTAGCGGGGGGGATGAGCAGTTCTTC. This gives the protein CASSLIIRTSGGDEQFF.

J is TRBJ2-7 and V is TRBV6-5, with TRBD1 matching 12 bases. With V trimmed by 1 base and J by 4 bases, 5 bases remained unmatched. This CDR3 is 16 amino acids long. Germline V gene sequence: CDR1 MNHEY, CDR2 SVGAGI. The chain's CDR3 is CASSYLPGQGAYEQYF. CDR3 sequence (DNA): TGTGCCAGCAGTTACTTACCGGGACAGGGGGCTTACGAGCAGTACTTC.

The chain uses TRBV6-2 or TRBV6-3 and TRBJ2-1, with D tentatively TRBD1 or TRBD2 (5 bases each). V shed 4 bases and J shed 2 bases, with 15 bases lying between them. The CDR3 consists of 16 residues. Germline V gives CDR1 MNHEY, CDR2 SVGEGT. The CDR3 loop reads CASSWDPLTPYNEQFF. The CDR3 bases are TGTGCCAGCAGTTGGGACCCTCTGACCCCCTACAATGAGCAGTTCTTC.

This clonotype was seen only a few times. The V call is TRBV11-2, the J call TRBJ1-2; D is perhaps TRBD1 (5 bases). This CDR3 region has 16 residues. The ends were cut back, 1 base at V and 1 base at J, with 13 bases in the middle. Per germline, CDR1 SGHAT and CDR2 FQNNGV. CDR3 DNA sequence: TGTGCCAGCAGCTTAGGGGGCGCCACCTTTAACTATGGCTACACCTTC. This codes for CASSLGGATFNYGYTF.

In this sample, this clonotype turned up a few times. The chain recombines TRBV15 with TRBJ1-1, with D possibly being TRBD1 (6 bases). The CDR3 totals 14 residues. Germline V lookup: CDR1 LNHNV, CDR2 YYDKDF (reference sequence). Trimming shortened V by 0 bases and J by 9 bases, and 14 bases separated the two germline ends. The CDR3 sequence is CATSRDRGGGKAFF. The CDR3 DNA reads as TGTGCCACCAGCAGAGATCGGGGAGGGGGGAAAGCTTTCTTT.

The chain couples TRBV2 to TRBJ2-6; D gene uncertain. With 6 bases removed from V and 0 bases from J, the gap between germline ends came to 9 bases. This CDR3 is 15 amino acids long. CDR1 is SNHLY, CDR2 FYNNEI, per germline. Here the CDR3 reads CASSVLVSGANVLTF. CDR3 nucleotides: TGTGCCAGCAGCGTGCTCGTCTCTGGGGCCAACGTCCTGACTTTC.

The gene calls are TRBV5-1 and TRBJ2-3; D uncertain. This CDR3 contains 14 residues. CDR1 and CDR2 (germline): SGHRS, YFSETQ. Trimming pared 1 base from V and 6 bases from J, leaving 12 bases between. As DNA, the CDR3 is TGCGCCAGCAGCTTGATTGACGGCCCGGATACGCAGTATTTT. This codes for CASSLIDGPDTQYF.

This clonotype showed up just a few times. The chain joins TRBV6-2 or TRBV6-3 to TRBJ2-5; 8 bases line up with TRBD2. Germline trimming cut 0 bases from V and 4 bases from J; bases unmatched to any gene: 10. Germline CDR1 MNHEY, CDR2 SVGEGT. CDR3 size: 17 residues. The CDR3 loop is CASSYSSSGTRGETQYF. The CDR3 bases are TGTGCCAGCAGTTACTCGTCATCCGGGACTAGGGGAGAGACCCAGTACTTC.

The sample holds many counts of this clonotype. The rearrangement joins TRBV4-3 to TRBJ2-4; a weak D match, TRBD1 (6 bases). Deletions cut 5 bases from V and 4 bases from J, with 15 bases between. The V gene's germline CDR1 is LGHNA and CDR2 YSLEER. The CDR3 runs 15 residues. CDR3 nucleotides: TGCGCCAGCAGCTCACAGACAGGCTCAAAAAACATTCAGTACTTC. Amino acids: CASSSQTGSKNIQYF.

In this sample, this clonotype turned up a few times. The V and J genes are TRBV29-1 and TRBJ2-3; maybe TRBD2 (7 bases). CDR1 and CDR2 (germline): SQVTM, ANQGSEA. The V and J ends lost 4 bases and 5 bases respectively, with 13 bases between them. The CDR3 has 13 amino acids. The DNA for the CDR3 is TGCAGCGTTGTTGAGGGGGGGCAAGATACGCAGTATTTT. Encoded protein: CSVVEGGQDTQYF.

In this sample, this clonotype turned up many times. DNA of the CDR3: TGTGCCAGCAGTGACCCCGACAAGGAGGAAGCTTTCTTT. Its translation: CASSDPDKEEAFF. The chain couples TRBV6-2 or TRBV6-3 to TRBJ1-1; no reliable D call. CDR3 length equals 13 residues. Germline V gene lookup returns CDR1 MNHEY and CDR2 SVGEGT. V was shortened by 5 bases and J by 8 bases, with 15 bases between the two germline ends.

J is TRBJ1-2 and V is TRBV6-5; 9 bases line up with TRBD1. There are 15 residues in the CDR3. With 2 bases clipped from V and 6 bases from J, the junction kept 7 bases outside the gene matches. Germline V gene data show CDR1 as MNHEY and CDR2 as SVGAGI. CDR3: CASSYGDRGYDGYTF. CDR3 DNA sequence: TGTGCCAGCAGTTACGGCGACAGGGGGTACGATGGCTACACCTTC.

This clonotype appeared a few times. The chain has TRBV27 and TRBJ2-1, with unresolved D. V dropped 6 bases and J dropped 0 bases, with 9 bases sitting between them. The CDR3 spans 14 residues. The germline gives CDR1 MNHEY, CDR2 SMNVEV (reference sequence). The CDR3 protein is CASSPPPSYNEQFF. Here the CDR3 DNA reads TGTGCCAGCAGCCCCCCCCCCTCCTACAATGAGCAGTTCTTC.

This clonotype occurred a few times. This chain uses TRBV19 with TRBJ2-2, with D maybe TRBD1 (6 bases). This CDR3 spans 16 amino acids. V gave up 5 bases and J gave up 3 bases, with 16 bases separating them. Looked up from germline, CDR1 is LNHDA and CDR2 is SQIVND (reference sequence). CDR3 DNA: TGTGCCAGTAGTTCCACAGGGCGAACCGACACCGGGGAGCTGTTTTTT. Residues: CASSSTGRTDTGELFF.